This paragraph covers one T cell receptor beta chain sequence. The antigen is unknown. Germline V gives CDR1 SGHVS, CDR2 FQNEAQ. This CDR3 contains 15 residues. Trimming left V 4 bases short and J 0 bases short, with 9 bases between. These data come from a study of T-cell memory formation after mild COVID-19. Looking at the study overall: TCR clusters largely stayed donor specific. Findings of the study overall: Cross-reactive memory appears to have joined, as suggested by some responding clones showing up in pre-infection memory. What remained unconfirmed was the SARS-CoV-2 specificity of second-wave clones peaking on day 37.

Sample barcodes and UMIs were carried by the TCR alpha and TCR beta cDNA libraries that 5'RACE generated with constant-segment primers. MiXCR, applied by TCRdb to the 5' RACE reads, yields one record per CDR3 protein. The sample includes roughly 50,000 distinct CDR3 sequences, over 9% of them seen just once. This sequence was found in a young man who had mild COVID-19 (a few samples of this study predate the infection). Cell type and time point are not known. The chain recombines TRBV7-8 with TRBJ2-2; D possibly corresponds to TRBD1 (5 bases). The sequenced sample consisted of PBMCs or a T cell subset sorted from them (not recorded which). CDR3 sequence (DNA): TGTGCCAGCAGCTCGAGGACAACGAACACCGGGGAGCTGTTTTTT. This translates into CASSSRTTNTGELFF.